Listed below are T cell receptor beta chains from one sample, sequenced in a study of human T cells and chemical hapten exposure. TCRdb reprocessed the RACE reads via MiXCR and lists one record per CDR3 protein. The sample shows some 15,000 distinct CDR3 sequences, around 15% of them seen only once. Sample: whole blood, taken in connection with sensitization to the hapten diphenylcyclopropenone (DPC). The receptors originated from a woman aged 30 to 39 with alopecia areata. Some clones in this sample may be carry-over from other donors' samples. The CDR3 runs from the conserved cysteine through the conserved F or W. D genes are given only for firm matches. Size is stated for part of the rows, as once, few or many counts, or as a class when the clone is expanded.

medium-sized	TRBV19	TRBD2	TRBJ2-1	CASSNSRNSGRDEQFF	TGTGCCAGTAGTAACTCAAGAAATAGCGGGAGAGATGAGCAGTTCTTC
.	TRBV29-1	TRBD1	TRBJ2-3	CSVRTGPDTQYF	TGCAGCGTCAGGACAGGCCCCGATACGCAGTATTTT
few	TRBV2	TRBD2	TRBJ2-1	CASGGTRAYNEQFF	TGTGCCAGCGGAGGGACTAGGGCCTACAATGAGCAGTTCTTC
many	TRBV12-5	.	TRBJ1-1	CASGATRGATIAEAFF	TGTGCTAGTGGCGCTACTCGTGGGGCTACGATCGCTGAAGCTTTCTTT
few	TRBV29-1	.	TRBJ1-1	CSVTPTGALNTEAFF	TGCAGCGTTACTCCGACGGGGGCGCTGAACACTGAAGCTTTCTTT
.	TRBV6-2/TRBV6-3	TRBD1	TRBJ1-1	CASSKGAGGTEAFF	TGTGCCAGCAGCAAAGGGGCAGGGGGAACTGAAGCTTTCTTT
many	TRBV20-1	TRBD2	TRBJ2-1	CSARDLTSGRAGNEQFF	TGCAGTGCTAGAGATCTGACTAGCGGGAGGGCCGGCAATGAGCAGTTCTTC
.	TRBV6-6	TRBD2	TRBJ2-3	CASSYPSTASGGLKSTDTQYF	TGTGCCAGCAGTTACCCCAGCACGGCTAGCGGGGGCCTTAAGAGCACAGATACGCAGTATTTT
many	TRBV29-1	TRBD2	TRBJ2-2	CSVSPIGGRAQATGELFF	TGCAGCGTTTCTCCTATCGGCGGGAGGGCCCAAGCAACCGGGGAGCTGTTTTTT
many	TRBV11-3	.	TRBJ1-6	CASSADSGDSPLHF	TGTGCCAGCAGCGCCGACAGCGGGGATTCACCCCTCCACTTT
many	TRBV29-1	TRBD2	TRBJ2-1	CSVVAVNSGVYNEQFF	TGCAGCGTCGTAGCGGTCAACAGCGGGGTCTACAATGAGCAGTTCTTC
few	TRBV28	TRBD1	TRBJ1-2	CASLGQNYGYTF	TGTGCCAGCCTGGGACAGAACTATGGCTACACCTTC
medium-sized	TRBV29-1	.	TRBJ2-5	CSVVPGVQETQYF	TGCAGCGTTGTTCCAGGGGTACAAGAGACCCAGTACTTC
.	TRBV2	.	TRBJ1-1	CASSIDKLEAFF	TGTGCCAGCAGTATTGACAAGCTTGAAGCTTTCTTT
.	TRBV7-9	TRBD1	TRBJ2-3	CASSFDRGPTDTQYF	TGTGCCAGCAGCTTTGACAGGGGGCCAACAGATACGCAGTATTTT
medium-sized	TRBV20-1	.	TRBJ1-4	CSASLDSFTNEKLFF	TGCAGTGCTAGCCTGGACAGTTTCACCAATGAAAAACTGTTTTTT
medium-sized	TRBV12-3/TRBV12-4	TRBD1	TRBJ1-5	CASRGQGGNQPQHF	TGTGCCAGCAGGGGTCAGGGGGGCAATCAGCCCCAGCATTTT
medium-sized	TRBV6-6	.	TRBJ1-6	CASSYSTSWPNSPLHF	TGTGCCAGCAGTTACTCGACGAGCTGGCCGAATTCACCCCTCCACTTT
.	TRBV6-6	TRBD1	TRBJ1-1	CASSAARDRGLSAEAFF	TGTGCCAGCAGTGCCGCGAGAGACAGGGGGCTCTCGGCTGAAGCTTTCTTT
many	TRBV6-5	.	TRBJ2-2	CASSYLNTGELFF	TGTGCCAGCAGTTACCTTAACACCGGGGAGCTGTTTTTT
.	TRBV6-5	.	TRBJ2-7	CASHRGGAQYF	TGTGCCAGCCACCGGGGAGGCGCGCAGTACTTC
medium-sized	TRBV29-1	.	TRBJ1-2	CSVEDNYGYTF	TGCAGCGTTGAGGATAACTATGGCTACACCTTC
many	TRBV3-1	.	TRBJ2-1	CASSRRSSSSYNEQFF	TGTGCCAGCAGCCGCAGGTCCAGCAGCTCCTACAATGAGCAGTTCTTC
medium-sized	TRBV3-2	.	TRBJ1-1	CASSHFRLGGRNTEAFF	TGTGCCAGCAGCCACTTTCGATTAGGGGGTAGGAACACTGAAGCTTTCTTT
medium-sized	TRBV6-1	TRBD1	TRBJ1-2	CASNRGQVYGYTF	TGTGCCAGCAACAGGGGACAGGTGTATGGCTACACCTTC
few	TRBV29-1	TRBD1	TRBJ2-7	CSYRDSPYEQYF	TGCAGCTACCGGGACAGCCCCTACGAGCAGTACTTC
medium-sized	TRBV10-3	TRBD1	TRBJ1-1	CAISEIQGAEAFF	TGTGCCATCAGTGAGATACAGGGGGCTGAAGCTTTCTTT
.	TRBV2	.	TRBJ1-1	CASSEQLMNTEAFF	TGTGCCAGCAGTGAACAGTTGATGAACACTGAAGCTTTCTTT
.	TRBV28	.	TRBJ1-2	CASTGTPRHGYTF	TGTGCCAGCACCGGGACACCTCGGCATGGCTACACCTTC
.	TRBV20-1	TRBD1	TRBJ2-4	CSKQGPQNIQYF	TGCAGTAAACAGGGGCCCCAAAACATTCAGTACTTC
large	TRBV2	TRBD2	TRBJ2-1	CARGLTPYNEQFF	TGTGCCAGGGGACTAACACCCTACAATGAGCAGTTCTTC
.	TRBV28	.	TRBJ2-1	CASSRRGHSVF	TGTGCCAGCAGTAGACGGGGCCACTCGGTCTTC
.	TRBV20-1	.	TRBJ1-3	CSAWTATGNTIYF	TGCAGTGCGTGGACAGCCACTGGAAACACCATATATTTT
few	TRBV7-9	.	TRBJ2-3	CASSREITDTQYF	TGTGCCAGCAGCCGGGAGATCACAGATACGCAGTATTTT
many	TRBV13	.	TRBJ2-3	CASSSPNTQYF	TGTGCCAGCAGCTCCCCAAATACGCAGTATTTT
.	TRBV4-3	.	TRBJ1-1	CASSHRGVMNTEAFF	TGCGCCAGCAGCCACCGGGGGGTCATGAACACTGAAGCTTTCTTT
medium-sized	TRBV4-2	TRBD1	TRBJ1-5	CASSQTDRENQPQHF	TGTGCCAGCAGCCAAACGGACAGGGAAAATCAGCCCCAGCATTTT
many	TRBV6-1	.	TRBJ2-7	CASSEVRQVWNEQYF	TGTGCCAGCAGTGAAGTGAGACAGGTCTGGAACGAGCAGTACTTC
medium-sized	TRBV10-1	.	TRBJ1-2	CASSFPGIVCGNYGYTF	TGCGCCAGCAGTTTTCCGGGTATTGTATGCGGAAACTATGGCTACACCTTC
medium-sized	TRBV3-1	.	TRBJ2-1	CASSQVGLAISYNEQFF	TGTGCCAGCAGCCAAGTCGGGCTAGCTATATCCTACAATGAGCAGTTCTTC
.	TRBV20-1	.	TRBJ2-4	CSAKSPTGHGIQYF	TGCAGTGCCAAATCCCCCACAGGGCATGGCATTCAGTACTTC
few	TRBV29-1	.	TRBJ2-1	CSVEAPQNNEQFF	TGCAGCGTTGAAGCACCCCAGAACAATGAGCAGTTCTTC
medium-sized	TRBV28	.	TRBJ1-5	CASSLIGTAFLHF	TGTGCCAGCAGTTTAATCGGGACGGCCTTCCTGCATTTT
many	TRBV7-8	.	TRBJ2-7	CASSSPVNEGGRYEQYF	TGTGCCAGCAGCTCCCCTGTGAACGAGGGCGGTAGGTACGAGCAGTACTTC
many	TRBV18	.	TRBJ2-5	CASSPGGKDQYF	TGTGCCAGCTCACCTGGGGGGAAAGACCAGTACTTC
many	TRBV24-1	.	TRBJ2-3	CATSDLAEDTQYF	TGTGCCACCAGTGATTTGGCTGAAGATACGCAGTATTTT
many	TRBV6-5	.	TRBJ2-1	CASSPTSSYNEQFF	TGTGCCAGCAGTCCCACTAGCTCCTACAATGAGCAGTTCTTC
many	TRBV13	.	TRBJ1-2	CASSLGFYGQFGNYGYTF	TGTGCCAGCAGCCTCGGATTCTACGGACAGTTCGGGAACTATGGCTACACCTTC
many	TRBV2	.	TRBJ2-3	CASSEGYSPSSDTQYF	TGTGCCAGCAGTGAAGGCTACAGCCCGTCGTCGGATACGCAGTATTTT
many	TRBV15	.	TRBJ2-7	CATSRELGGHEQYF	TGTGCCACCAGCAGAGAGTTGGGGGGGCACGAGCAGTACTTC
medium-sized	TRBV12-3/TRBV12-4	TRBD1	TRBJ1-2	CASSPGQENGYTF	TGTGCCAGCAGCCCGGGACAGGAGAATGGCTACACCTTC